A single sample gave rise to the 9 T cell receptor beta chains below, sequenced in a study of blood T cells in healthy people across ages. Using a J-beta primer mix together with a sample-barcoded 5' primer, a second PCR was run for roughly 7 to 11 cycles. TCRdb re-called the 5' RACE reads through MiXCR, storing one row per CDR3 protein. The table lists some 790,000 distinct CDR3 sequences, about 30% of them singletons. Source material: blood. The receptors derive from a woman of 80 years or more in good health.

This clonotype occurred many times. The chain employs TRBV24-1 and TRBJ2-7; D might be TRBD1 (6 bases). Trimming took 2 bases from V and 3 from J, leaving 10 bases between them. This CDR3 region has 14 residues. From germline, CDR1 is KGHDR and CDR2 SFDVKD. CDR3 amino acids: CATSDSSRGYEQYF. The DNA for the CDR3 is TGTGCCACCAGTGATTCTTCCAGGGGCTACGAGCAGTACTTC.

The V call is TRBV11-1, the J call TRBJ2-1, with 7 bases that match TRBD2. The CDR3 is made up of 15 amino acids. From germline, CDR1 is SGHAT and CDR2 FQDESV (reference sequence). The V gene end was trimmed by 4 bases and the J gene end by 9 bases; junction bases not matched to a gene: 12. For the CDR3, the DNA is TGTGCCAGCAGCTACCCGGGAGGCCCATCTATTGAGCAGTTCTTC. Its translation is CASSYPGGPSIEQFF.

This clonotype was observed at least ten times. The chain recombines TRBV7-2 with TRBJ1-2; 8 nucleotides match TRBD1. The CDR3 contains 14 residues. CDR1 is SGHTA, CDR2 FQGNSA, per germline. Losses at the gene ends were 1 base for V and 8 bases for J; bases not matched to a gene: 6. In DNA, the CDR3 is TGTGCCAGCAGCTTAGTAGGACAGGGATCGGGCTACACCTTC. Amino acids: CASSLVGQGSGYTF.

The chain couples TRBV15 to TRBJ2-1; 8 bases match TRBD1. V dropped 4 bases and J dropped 2; count of bases not matched to a gene: 4. Germline lookup yields CDR1 LNHNV and CDR2 YYDKDF (reference sequence). This CDR3 spans 15 amino acids. CDR3 DNA sequence: TGTGCCACCAGCAACCGGGACAGGACCTACAATGAGCAGTTCTTC. Translated: CATSNRDRTYNEQFF. Full variable domain (outside the CDR3, taken from reference TRBV15 and TRBJ2-1): DAMVIQNPRYQVTQFGKPVTLSCSQTLNHNVMYWYQQKSSQAPKLLFHYYDKDFNNEADTPDNFQSRRPNTSFCFLDIRSPGLGDTAMYLCATSNRDRTYNEQFFGPGTRLTVL.

This clonotype was seen repeatedly, ten times or more. The chain combines TRBV11-2 with TRBJ1-6; D call uncertain. CDR1 is SGHAT, CDR2 FQNNGV, per germline. V was shortened by 5 bases and J by 1 base, with 9 bases between the two germline ends. The CDR3 runs to 15 residues. CDR3 in amino acids: CASSARDSYNSPLHF. CDR3 bases: TGTGCCAGCAGCGCCCGGGATTCCTATAATTCACCCCTCCACTTT.

The chain combines TRBV19 with TRBJ1-6; D might be TRBD1 (6 bases). CDR1 and CDR2 (germline): LNHDA, SQIVND (reference sequence). There are 15 residues in the CDR3. Trimming removed 3 bases from V and 7 bases from J, with 13 bases in between. The CDR3 is CASSIQQGRNSPLHF. The CDR3 DNA is TGTGCCAGTAGTATCCAACAGGGTCGGAATTCACCCCTCCACTTT.

This rearrangement joins TRBV4-1 to TRBJ2-1; 12 positions agree with TRBD2. This CDR3 region has 18 residues. Germline loops: CDR1 MGHRA, CDR2 YSYEKL. J lost 8 bases, V lost 0 bases, and 11 bases had no gene match. Here the CDR3 reads CASSQEGLAGGRRDEQFF. CDR3 DNA: TGCGCCAGCAGCCAAGAAGGGCTAGCGGGGGGGCGGCGGGATGAGCAGTTCTTC.

V is TRBV30 and J is TRBJ1-1, with 7 bases aligning to TRBD1. Trimming cost V 2 bases and J 0 bases; bases outside gene matches: 3. The CDR3 sequence is 14 residues long. The germline V gene has CDR1 GTSNPN and CDR2 SVGIG (reference sequence). For the CDR3, the DNA is TGTGCCTGGAGTAAGGGACAGATGAACACTGAAGCTTTCTTT. It specifies CAWSKGQMNTEAFF.

In this sample, this clonotype turned up many times. The chain uses TRBV5-1 and TRBJ2-5, with D maybe TRBD2 (7 bases). The length of the CDR3 is 14 residues. The V gene's germline CDR1 is SGHRS and CDR2 YFSETQ. V lost 2 bases and J 2 bases, leaving 10 bases between the germline ends. The chain's CDR3 is CASSFGGTQETQYF. Here the CDR3 DNA reads TGCGCCAGCAGCTTCGGGGGGACACAAGAGACCCAGTACTTC.